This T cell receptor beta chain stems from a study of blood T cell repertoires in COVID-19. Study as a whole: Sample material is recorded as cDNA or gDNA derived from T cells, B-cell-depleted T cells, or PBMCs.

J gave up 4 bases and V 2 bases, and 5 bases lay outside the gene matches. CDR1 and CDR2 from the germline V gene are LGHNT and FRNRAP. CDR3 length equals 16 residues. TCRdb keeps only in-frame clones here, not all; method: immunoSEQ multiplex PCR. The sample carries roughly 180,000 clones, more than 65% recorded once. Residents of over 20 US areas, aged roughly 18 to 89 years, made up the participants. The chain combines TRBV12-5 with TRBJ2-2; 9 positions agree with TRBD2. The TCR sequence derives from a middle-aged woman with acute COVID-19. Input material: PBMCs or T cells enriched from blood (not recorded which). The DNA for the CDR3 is TGTGCTAGTGGTTTGAATGTAGCGGGAGTCACCGGGGAGCTGTTTTTT. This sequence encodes CASGLNVAGVTGELFF.